These 9 T cell receptor beta chains came from one sample sequenced in a study of chemoradiotherapy in HPV16-positive cancers. Measured with immunoSEQ multiplex PCR; TCRdb has only the in-frame clones, and not every one. The sample lists about 33,000 clones, about 88% occurring once. This sample comprised blood, obtained from a patient who underwent chemoradiotherapy. All receptors derive from a human donor with HPV-associated anogenital cancer.

J is TRBJ2-5 and V is TRBV19, with a possible D match to TRBD2 (6 bases). Per germline, CDR1 LNHDA and CDR2 SQIVND (reference sequence). V gave up 8 bases and J gave up 6 bases, with 19 bases separating them. The CDR3 length is 14 residues. The CDR3: CASGDRDLAKTQYF. The DNA for the CDR3 is TGTGCCAGTGGTGACCGGGACTTGGCGAAGACCCAGTACTTC.

The gene calls are TRBV10-1 and TRBJ2-1, with 15 bases identical to TRBD2. This CDR3 has 19 residues. The V segment lost 2 bases and the J segment 2 bases; nucleotides outside the gene matches: 7. Germline CDR1 and CDR2: WNHNN and SYGVQD (reference sequence). The CDR3 is CASSERPGLAGGTYNEQFF. In nucleotides, the CDR3 is TGCGCCAGCAGTGAGCGACCGGGACTAGCGGGGGGAACCTACAATGAGCAGTTCTTC.

The gene calls are TRBV4-1 and TRBJ1-2; D is possibly TRBD1 (5 bases). V shed 0 bases and J shed 4 bases, with 15 bases lying between them. Germline V CDR1 and CDR2: MGHRA, YSYEKL. There are 16 residues in the CDR3. The DNA of the CDR3 is TGCGCCAGCAGCCAAGATATGGCAGGGACTCTCTATGGCTACACCTTC. Its protein product is CASSQDMAGTLYGYTF.

This rearrangement joins TRBV6-1 to TRBJ2-5; D is possibly TRBD1 or TRBD2 (5 bases each). Between the trimmed V and J ends, which lost 4 bases and 0 bases, there was a span of 18 bases. Looked up from germline, CDR1 is MNHNS and CDR2 is SASEGT. The CDR3 length is 17 residues. In DNA form, the CDR3 reads TGTGCCAGCAGTGGAAGGGGACCCCGATCCAACCAAGAGACCCAGTACTTC. It codes for CASSGRGPRSNQETQYF.

This chain connects TRBV10-3 to TRBJ1-2; 9 bases are shared with TRBD1. Germline V lookup: CDR1 ENHRY, CDR2 SYGVKD. V shed 4 bases, J shed 4 bases, and the junction held 1 base outside the gene matches. The CDR3 has 13 amino acids. As DNA, the CDR3 is TGTGCCATCAGTGGGGACAGGGTCTATGGCTACACCTTC. As protein: CAISGDRVYGYTF.

The gene calls are TRBV7-3 and TRBJ2-3; tentatively, D is TRBD1 (5 bases). Germline loops: CDR1 SGHTA, CDR2 FQGTGA. Deletions cut 3 bases from V and 6 bases from J, with 7 bases between. The CDR3 consists of 12 residues. Here the CDR3 DNA reads TGTGCCAGCAGCTTTCCAGGGGATACGCAGTATTTT. Translation: CASSFPGDTQYF.

This chain joins TRBV5-1 and TRBJ2-5; 12 bases align to TRBD1. CDR1 and CDR2 from the germline V gene are SGHRS and YFSETQ. This CDR3 is built from 17 residues. The J segment lost 5 bases and the V segment lost 4 bases, leaving 12 bases of the junction unmatched. CDR3 residues: CASSNAGTGGAGETQYF. DNA of the CDR3: TGCGCCAGCAGCAACGCCGGGACAGGGGGCGCGGGGGAGACCCAGTACTTC.

This clone was counted once. The chain uses TRBV5-1 and TRBJ1-1; TRBD1 is a possible D gene (6 bases). The CDR3 has 15 residues. V shed 3 bases and J shed 3 bases, with 15 bases lying between them. Germline V gives CDR1 SGHRS, CDR2 YFSETQ. CDR3: CASSWQQGGDTEAFF. The CDR3 DNA sequence: TGCGCCAGCAGCTGGCAACAGGGAGGGGACACTGAAGCTTTCTTT.

This chain links TRBV21-1 with TRBJ1-1; the table's D gene call, TRBD1, was not cross checked with the DNA. TRBV21-1 is a pseudogene locus. The CDR3 is 14 amino acids. The CDR3 sequence is CASGEDRFDTEAFF. DNA of the CDR3: TGTGCCAGCGGAGAGGACAGGTTCGACACTGAAGCTTTCTTT.